The clone carrying this TCR beta chain has at least ten counts. Its antigen is undetermined. The CDR3 length is 14 residues. Germline V gives CDR1 SGHRS, CDR2 YFSETQ. V was trimmed by 0 bases and J by 1 base, leaving 7 bases between them. This entry is derived from a study of Graves' ophthalmopathy and Graves' hyperthyroidism. TCR beta CDR3 regions were amplified from RNA transcripts. Investigators did first-round RT-PCR with HTBI primers, then second-round multiplex PCR. Each CDR3 protein is one row after TCRdb ran MiXCR on the multiplex PCR reads. The table shows hundreds of thousands of distinct CDR3 sequences, with 22% occurring only once. The authors isolated PBMCs from over 7.5 ml of fresh peripheral blood. General study points: Among expanded thyroid clonotypes above 0.001 frequency, most also occurred in blood. With around 88% sensitivity and 75% to 84% specificity, a 13-signature model separated ophthalmopathy from stable hyperthyroidism.

The TCR was taken from a woman under 30 with stable Graves' hyperthyroidism. Some clones in this sample may be carry-over from other donors' samples. V gene TRBV5-1 combines with J gene TRBJ1-1; no definite D call. Sequencing input: peripheral blood. The CDR3 here is CASSLVTENTEAFF. CDR3 in DNA: TGCGCCAGCAGCTTGGTCACGGAGAACACTGAAGCTTTCTTT. Combining the CDR3 with reference TRBV5-1 and TRBJ1-1 gives the whole variable domain KAGVTQTPRYLIKTRGQQVTLSCSPISGHRSVSWYQQTPGQGLQFLFEYFSETQRNKGNFPGRFSGRQFSNSRSEMNVSTLELGDSALYLCASSLVTENTEAFFGQGTRLTVV.